This T cell receptor beta chain was documented in a study of cytomegalovirus exposure and HLA in healthy donors (dated by TCRdb to about 2017). As for the study more broadly: An earlier analysis of more than 550 of the donors reported about 260 Gb of sequence data and around 110 million unique TCR beta sequences obtained from 150 million to 200 million T cells. Rather than drawing on any new phenotypic data, the later analysis identified candidate immune exposures from TCR beta sequences and the way those sequences occurred across donors. Roughly 5 DR-DQ haplotypes were treated as single units for association and clustering because of strong linkage in the cohort. HLA typing included class I and class II loci at four-digit resolution. The study aimed to test whether signatures of past pathogen exposure could be identified by cataloging public T cell receptors. Donor age, sex, ethnicity and CMV serostatus were compiled alongside the repertoire data. The study used immunosequencing to profile the T cell repertoires of approximately 630 subjects and linked those repertoires to cytomegalovirus serostatus. To predict cytomegalovirus infection status, the study combined high-throughput TCR immunosequencing, statistical association of individual TCRs with disease status, and machine learning. Typing coverage differed by locus: A, B, C, DRB1 and DQB1 were typed in roughly 620-630 donors, DQA1 in roughly 500, DPA1 in approximately 600, and DPB1 in 450 to 480. To decide whether each TCR beta V gene segment behaved as functional or pseudogenic, an earlier analysis of some 570 of the donors relied on high-throughput TCR beta sequencing. A later genetic analysis used genome-wide SNP genotypes for about three fifths of the 666 donors, treating that subset as a discovery cohort. All discovery cohort repertoires had been generated on a single sequencing platform. Of the approximately 400 genotyped donors, about 84% fell in the genetic ancestry cluster associated with self-reported Caucasian donors. Across approximately 400 genotyped donors of the cohort, an average of roughly 200,000 unique TCR beta nucleotide sequences per donor were sequenced, and 15% to 20% of those sequences were non-productive. An early release covering approximately 600 HLA-typed donors comprised approximately 290 gigabases of sequencing data and 65 million to 100 million unique TCR sequences. Along with the approximately 650-subject first cohort, a separate validation cohort of around 110 different subjects was used. To study patterns of TCR occurrence, a later analysis re-analyzed previously published TCR beta repertoires from several hundred donors and added high-resolution HLA genotyping. Findings and caveats that apply to the study as a whole: Compared with the 666-donor mean, donors in an Asian-associated ancestry cluster had fewer N-insertions in productive TCRs, according to a later genetic analysis. The classifier was reported to diagnose cytomegalovirus status with high specificity and sensitivity in both the original cohort and the validation cohort. Some IMGT-functional V segments, including TRBV6-2 and TRBV6-3, could not be told apart with the 87-base-pair reads, so those segments were excluded. A further reported finding was that TCR beta sequences accurately predicted the HLA-A and HLA-B alleles for most subjects in the first cohort. Specific HLA alleles were associated with about 17,000 TCR beta sequences at a false discovery rate of 0.05 in a later analysis. In this cohort, only TCR beta chains were sequenced, and detectable features were limited by the absence of alpha or paired-chain data. Because HLA typing was missing for some donors at each locus, association tests included only the typed subset. The authors suggested that the approach could potentially be generalized to other disease states and immunological phenotypes. Three of the identified cytomegalovirus-associated TCR beta chains were confirmed in vitro to be specific for cytomegalovirus antigens. Strong co-occurrence of HLA alleles, especially DR and DQ, made assigning TCR associations to individual alleles difficult. Several of the top co-occurrence clusters appeared to be linked to parvovirus B19, influenza, CMV and Epstein-Barr virus, according to a later analysis. In a later analysis, TCR association rates were found to vary across HLA loci, with the most associated TCRs seen for DRB1 alleles and the fewest for HLA-C alleles. A later analysis found that most CMV-associated TCR beta chains appeared HLA-restricted, with HLA associations seemingly driven largely by CMV exposure. Compared with equally common non-associated chains, HLA-associated TCR beta chains in a later analysis were more clonally expanded and had lower generation probabilities. For the cohort, immune exposure information was limited to CMV serostatus. Because counts were too low, some 17 rarely observed V segments, including chromosome 9 orphons, were left out of the earlier analysis of a few hundred of the donors. While some public TCRs were present in many individuals, most TCR sequences turned up only very rarely across donors. The sequencing pipeline was judged likely to have produced a cluster of highly shared sequence variants as a technical artifact. The study gave a list of roughly 150 TCR beta chains associated with cytomegalovirus. In an earlier analysis of about 600 of the donors, most TCR beta V segments appeared in productive rearrangements about 87% or about 30% of the time, broadly matching IMGT annotations. Sequencing depth was assumed to be roughly uniform across donors in the presence/absence analyses, though that assumption may not hold. Linkage disequilibrium might explain the correlated functional status among segregating V segments, but an unknown experimental factor could not be ruled out. An association between a missense DCLRE1C variant and V-gene and J-gene trimming of TCR beta chains was found in a later genetic analysis and replicated in an independent cohort.

The method behind the library was the immunoSEQ multiplex PCR assay. For the multiplex PCR, a mixture combining 60 forward primers for TCR Vbeta segments and 13 reverse primers for TCR Jbeta segments was used. Amplification of the CDR3 region of rearranged TCR beta genes was performed with a multiplex PCR assay on genomic DNA. The amplified TCR beta libraries were sequenced on the Illumina HiSeq System as 87-base-pair reads. In the paper's pipeline: Across the 600 to 700 repertoires, a later analysis counted 75 million to 90 million unique TCR beta chains, around 10 million of which were shared by at least two donors. To remove PCR and sequencing errors, raw reads were error-corrected and collapsed into unique sequences using a nearest-neighbor algorithm that merged closely related sequences. CDR3 sequences were aligned to IMGT reference sequences to assign V, D and J gene segments. For a sequence to be retained, a match of at least six nucleotides to both a V gene segment and a J gene segment was required. A rearrangement was called productive if the CDR3 had no stop codons and remained in frame with V and J, and every other rearrangement was called non-productive. CDR3 was defined by IMGT convention, running from the second conserved V-encoded cysteine to the conserved J-encoded phenylalanine. Sequences without an unambiguous match to a single V gene segment were excluded from the earlier analysis of over 500 of the donors. In an earlier analysis of several hundred of the donors, a V segment was called functional when productive rearrangements were above 56.7%, and segregating when the standard deviation between donors exceeded 5%. A statistical classification framework was developed to diagnose cytomegalovirus status using the catalog of TCR beta chain sequences. A later analysis assigned V and J genes by comparing TCR nucleotide sequences with IMGT/GENE-DB human TR gene sequences. In a later analysis, CDR3 sequences and most-parsimonious VDJ recombination scenarios were assigned using the TCRdist pipeline. In a later analysis, each TCR beta chain was defined by its CDR3 amino acid sequence together with its V-gene family, and reads lacking a unique V-gene family were excluded. A later analysis removed 592 highly shared, low-generation-probability nucleotide sequences to deal with suspected cross-contamination and a sequencing artifact. A later analysis calculated a clonal expansion index for each public chain from normalized within-repertoire ranks of inferred template counts. In a later analysis, generation probabilities were computed with a VDJ recombination model fitted to out-of-frame rearrangements, and the resulting probabilities were checked against IGoR. In a later analysis, hypergeometric tests were used to score TCR-TCR, TCR-HLA and TCR-CMV co-occurrence, with a repertoire-size bias correction applied to TCR pairs. False discovery rates were estimated in a later analysis by permuting HLA or CMV assignments 20 times. In a later analysis, co-occurring TCRs were grouped with DBSCAN, and TCRdist sequence similarity was added when clustering was performed within HLA-allele-positive subsets. Co-occurrence clustering excluded repertoires with fewer than 30,000 or more than 120,000 public chains, plus five with anomalous nucleotide sharing. TCRdb re-hosts the immuneACCESS table, in-frame sequences only. Its copies lack some clones; in the studies checked, an unresolved V gene accounts for under half of them, and the cause for the rest is not known. The V and J calls and clone size are taken from that table; D and trimming were inferred from the DNA. This sample has approximately 110,000 clones in its table, and roughly three quarters of those were observed once. The ten largest clones take up approximately 3% of the sample.

Concerning this clone itself: No cognate antigen has been identified for it. No per-base quality is available; no much larger clone lies one base away.

The V and J ends are trimmed by 4 bases and 1 base, leaving 12 bases between them. Via the germline V gene, CDR1 is SGDLS and CDR2 YYNGEE. CDR3 length: 15 amino acids, cysteine to phenylalanine. Only the CDR3 DNA stays, 45 bases, in frame from base 1. In total, more than 500 healthy bone marrow donors made up the cohort. Cohort members were all nominally healthy when sampled, although unrecorded immune exposures were likely present. The donor tested CMV seronegative, placing the donor among the 350 or so seronegative members of the cohort. Every donor gave a peripheral blood sample, and the peripheral blood mononuclear cells from that sample were used for TCR beta sequencing. Genomic DNA was extracted from the blood cell samples with the Qiagen DNeasy Blood Extraction Kit.

The receptor was isolated from a man younger than 45 in good health and CMV-seronegative. Recombination joined TRBV9 with TRBJ1-5; 5 matching bases give a weak D call of TRBD1. Sequencing was carried out using PBMCs. In nucleotide form, the sequence is TGTGCCAGCAGCTTCTCGGGGGGGAGCAATCAGCCCCAGCATTTT. It codes for CASSFSGGSNQPQHF.